Listed below are T cell receptor beta chains from one sample, sequenced in a study of T cell repertoires in cytomegalovirus infection. TCRdb passed the reads through MiXCR, listing each CDR3 protein once. The sample lists approximately 70,000 distinct CDR3 sequences, over 3.5% occurring once. The sequencing sample was made of PBMCs. All receptors come from a human donor in good health (CMV status not recorded). Some clones in this sample may be carry-over from other donors' samples. The CDR3 runs from the conserved cysteine through the conserved F or W. Fields, in order: D gene, J gene, V gene, clone size, CDR3 protein, CDR3 DNA. A D gene is named only where the DNA matches it firmly. The size entry is marked missing in some rows and otherwise reads once, few, many or a size class.

. TRBJ2-5 TRBV7-8 many CASSLLAGAVQETQYF TGTGCCAGCAGCTTATTGGCGGGGGCCGTTCAAGAGACCCAGTACTTC
TRBD1 TRBJ1-1 TRBV20-1 many CSAKQTGGIAEAFF TGCAGTGCTAAACAAACAGGGGGCATCGCTGAAGCTTTCTTT
. TRBJ2-7 TRBV7-2 many CASSLGPSSRYEQYF TGTGCCAGCAGCTTAGGTCCCTCTTCTAGATACGAGCAGTACTTC
. TRBJ1-1 TRBV7-2 many CASSLVRGLNTEAFF TGTGCCAGCAGCTTAGTGAGGGGTTTGAACACTGAAGCTTTCTTT
. TRBJ2-4 TRBV7-2 many CASSYRTGIQYF TGTGCCAGCAGCTATCGAACGGGCATTCAGTACTTC
. TRBJ1-1 TRBV12-5 many CASGRGLGNTEAFF TGTGCTAGTGGCCGGGGACTTGGGAACACTGAAGCTTTCTTT
TRBD2 TRBJ2-7 TRBV7-2 many CASSLSLAGAGEQYF TGTGCCAGCAGCTTAAGTCTAGCGGGAGCTGGCGAGCAGTACTTC
TRBD1 TRBJ1-4 TRBV7-2 many CASSLGTGVEKLFF TGTGCCAGCAGCTTAGGCACAGGGGTTGAAAAACTGTTTTTT
TRBD1 TRBJ2-7 TRBV7-2 many CASSWIPAGGSYEQYF TGTGCCAGCAGCTGGATCCCGGCAGGGGGTTCCTACGAGCAGTACTTC
. TRBJ2-1 TRBV3-1 many CASSQERGFYNEQFF TGTGCCAGCAGCCAAGAAAGGGGTTTTTACAATGAGCAGTTCTTC
. TRBJ2-5 TRBV7-2 many CASSLWSPQETQYF TGTGCCAGCAGCCTTTGGAGCCCTCAAGAGACCCAGTACTTC
. TRBJ2-1 TRBV7-8 many CASSLVFAGFVGTRAYNEQFF TGTGCCAGCAGCTTAGTTTTTGCGGGTTTTGTTGGGACCAGAGCCTACAATGAGCAGTTCTTC
TRBD2 TRBJ2-2 TRBV7-2 many CASSPRLAGVSGELFF TGTGCCAGCAGCCCCCGACTAGCGGGAGTATCCGGGGAGCTGTTTTTT
TRBD2 TRBJ2-2 TRBV7-2 many CASSLAAGGRYTPGELFF TGTGCCAGCAGCTTAGCCGCTGGCGGGAGATATACCCCCGGGGAGCTGTTTTTT
. TRBJ1-3 TRBV7-8 few CASSLFWDDSGNTIYF TGTGCCAGCAGCTTATTTTGGGACGACTCTGGAAACACCATATATTTT
TRBD1 TRBJ1-5 TRBV7-2 many CASSPAPGGYSNQPQHF TGTGCCAGCAGCCCCGCGCCAGGGGGGTATAGCAATCAGCCCCAGCATTTT
TRBD1 TRBJ1-1 TRBV7-8 . CASSRDSTNTEAFF TGTGCCAGCAGCCGGGACAGTACAAACACTGAAGCTTTCTTT
. TRBJ1-2 TRBV7-2 many CASSLAGWDYGYTF TGTGCCAGCAGCTTAGCGGGGTGGGACTATGGCTACACCTTC
. TRBJ2-2 TRBV7-9 many CASSFEGPTGELFF TGTGCCAGCAGCTTCGAAGGACCTACCGGGGAGCTGTTTTTT
. TRBJ1-1 TRBV7-2 many CASSSTPNTEAFF TGTGCCAGCAGCTCGACACCGAACACTGAAGCTTTCTTT
TRBD1 TRBJ2-1 TRBV7-2 many CASSYPGQGTEQFF TGTGCCAGCAGCTATCCGGGACAGGGGACTGAGCAGTTCTTC
. TRBJ2-5 TRBV12-3/TRBV12-4 many CASSPARREETQYF TGTGCCAGCAGTCCCGCCCGAAGGGAAGAGACCCAGTACTTC
. TRBJ2-4 TRBV7-9 many CASSLVPGTVKNIQYF TGTGCCAGCAGCTTAGTCCCAGGGACCGTAAAAAACATTCAGTACTTC
. TRBJ1-4 TRBV7-2 many CASSSYRATTNEKLFF TGTGCCAGCAGCTCCTACAGGGCGACGACTAATGAAAAACTGTTTTTT
. TRBJ2-1 TRBV7-2 many CASSTRGLQGRDEQFF TGTGCCAGCAGCACGAGGGGTCTCCAGGGTAGAGATGAGCAGTTCTTC
TRBD2 TRBJ2-1 TRBV11-2 . CASSLWSSGVNEQFF TGTGCCAGCAGCTTATGGTCTAGCGGGGTCAATGAGCAGTTCTTC
. TRBJ2-7 TRBV7-9 many CASSSRGRYEQYF TGTGCCAGCAGCTCCCGCGGACGGTACGAGCAGTACTTC
. TRBJ2-5 TRBV12-3/TRBV12-4 many CASSLGNSETQYF TGTGCCAGCAGTTTGGGGAATTCGGAGACCCAGTACTTC
. TRBJ1-1 TRBV25-1 many CASSPFRGGTEAFF TGTGCCAGCAGCCCATTCCGGGGGGGAACTGAAGCTTTCTTT
TRBD1 TRBJ2-1 TRBV7-2 many CASTTMGQGRGEQFF TGTGCCAGCACCACGATGGGACAGGGGCGAGGGGAGCAGTTCTTC
. TRBJ1-1 TRBV7-2 many CASSPTPQWEGAFF TGTGCCAGCAGCCCAACGCCCCAATGGGAGGGAGCTTTCTTT
TRBD1 TRBJ1-5 TRBV7-2 many CASSLDRANQPQHF TGTGCCAGCAGCTTGGACAGGGCCAATCAGCCCCAGCATTTT
. TRBJ2-7 TRBV7-9 many CASSPPAPSESSYEQYF TGTGCCAGCAGCCCTCCGGCTCCTAGCGAGAGCTCCTACGAGCAGTACTTC
TRBD1 TRBJ1-1 TRBV7-3 many CASSSTRGTEAFF TGTGCCAGCAGCTCTACCAGGGGGACTGAAGCTTTCTTT
TRBD1 TRBJ1-1 TRBV7-2 many CASSSSTNRGEAFF TGTGCCAGCAGCTCCTCCACCAACAGGGGTGAAGCTTTCTTT
TRBD1 TRBJ1-2 TRBV7-2 many CASSFLQGGITGYTF TGTGCCAGCAGCTTTCTTCAGGGGGGGATTACCGGCTACACCTTC
. TRBJ2-3 TRBV7-8 many CASSLSGVATDTQYF TGTGCCAGCAGCTTAAGTGGGGTTGCCACAGATACGCAGTATTTT
. TRBJ1-3 TRBV7-2 many CASSSTGRSGNTIYF TGTGCCAGCAGCTCTACAGGGAGGTCTGGAAACACCATATATTTT
. TRBJ2-7 TRBV6-1 many CASGKNSGPGEQYF TGTGCCAGCGGTAAGAACAGCGGGCCCGGGGAGCAGTACTTC
. TRBJ1-1 TRBV7-9 many CASSFYRDQKTEAFF TGTGCCAGCAGCTTCTACAGGGATCAAAAAACTGAAGCTTTCTTT
. TRBJ2-7 TRBV7-3 few CASSANPGRTGEQYF TGTGCCAGCAGCGCAAACCCCGGCCGGACGGGGGAGCAGTACTTC
. TRBJ1-6 TRBV7-8 many CASSPGTLSSYNSPLHF TGTGCCAGCAGCCCTGGGACCTTAAGCTCCTATAATTCACCCCTCCACTTT
TRBD2 TRBJ2-2 TRBV7-2 many CASSLRGQRGGGGTGELFF TGTGCCAGCAGCTTAAGGGGCCAGCGGGGGGGCGGAGGGACCGGGGAGCTGTTTTTT
. TRBJ1-1 TRBV5-4 many CASSRREFVDEAFF TGTGCCAGCAGTCGCCGAGAATTTGTGGATGAAGCTTTCTTT